This T cell receptor beta chain came from a study of cytomegalovirus exposure and HLA in healthy donors. In the case of this clone: Antigen unknown. Other DNA sequences in this specimen translate into the identical CDR3.

The PCR made use of 60 Vbeta and 13 Jbeta primers. Profiling relied on immunoSEQ multiplex PCR, and the TCRdb table lists in-frame clones only, not all of them. The sample contains about 93,000 clones, 82% of which appear only once. Points from the study as a whole: A later analysis found most CMV-associated TCR beta chains apparently HLA-restricted. In an earlier analysis, most TCR beta V segments were productive about 87% or about 30% of the time. HLA-A and HLA-B allele assignments for most subjects were reportedly predicted accurately using TCR beta sequences.

CDR3 size: 13 residues. Between the trimmed V and J ends, which lost 1 base and 1 base, there was a span of 5 bases. The germline V gene encodes CDR1 SGHNT and CDR2 YYREEE (reference sequence). The source of this sequence is a man between 50 and 59 years old in good health and CMV-seronegative. The V gene is TRBV5-4, the J gene TRBJ2-5; D remains unclear. The sample comprised PBMCs. The CDR3 DNA sequence: TGTGCCAGCAGCTTGCCAGGCCAAGAGACCCAGTACTTC. Translated: CASSLPGQETQYF. The full variable domain, completed using reference TRBV5-4 and TRBJ2-5, is ETGVTQSPTHLIKTRGQQVTLRCSSQSGHNTVSWYQQALGQGPQFIFQYYREEENGRGNFPPRFSGLQFPNYSSELNVNALELDDSALYLCASSLPGQETQYFGPGTRLLVL.